The 23 T cell receptor beta chains in this list originate from one sample, sequenced in a study of beta chain features in type 1 diabetes. The sequenced template was cDNA made from the entire isolated RNA. Only in-frame clones appear in the TCRdb table, and some are missing; sequencing was by immunoSEQ multiplex PCR. This sample yields around 58,000 clones, of which around three fifths are seen a single time; 2.2% belongs to the top ten. The material sequenced was Tregs from blood. All receptors derive from a woman between 18 and 29 years old in good health.

V and J are TRBV2 and TRBJ2-5, with D possibly being TRBD2 (6 bases). The J call may be in error: the DNA end matches TRBJ2-7 better. Germline assignment: CDR1 SNHLY and CDR2 FYNNEI. The CDR3 length is 14 residues. Here the CDR3 DNA reads TGTGCCAGCCGTCCTTTGGCGGGAAACTACGAGCAGTACTTC. This codes for CASRPLAGNYEQYF.

Regarding this clone: The sample holds other DNA sequences that translate to the same CDR3. The chain is built from TRBV27 and TRBJ1-2, with D perhaps matching TRBD1 (5 bases). Germline V gene lookup returns CDR1 MNHEY and CDR2 SMNVEV (reference sequence). V was shortened by 6 bases and J by 0 bases, with 14 bases between the two germline ends. The CDR3 covers 15 residues. This chain's CDR3 is CASRPDSTSNYGYTF. The CDR3 DNA reads TGTGCCAGCAGACCTGACAGTACCTCTAACTATGGCTACACCTTC.

V is TRBV6-5 and J is TRBJ1-1, with 10 bases fitting TRBD1. V dropped 4 bases and J dropped 4; count of bases not matched to a gene: 6. The CDR3 extends over 15 amino acids. Germline values: CDR1 MNHEY, CDR2 SVGAGI. CDR3 bases: TGTGCCAGCAGTTTCAAGACAGGGGGCCTCACTGAAGCTTTCTTT. Translation: CASSFKTGGLTEAFF.

The rearrangement links TRBV6-6 to TRBJ1-3, with no clear D. V lost 5 bases, J lost 0 bases, and 11 bases lay in between. The CDR3 covers 15 residues. Germline V gene sequence: CDR1 MNHNY, CDR2 SVGAGI (reference sequence). As DNA, the CDR3 is TGTGCCAGCAGTGCTGGGCCGGTCTCTGGAAACACCATATATTTT. This sequence encodes CASSAGPVSGNTIYF.

By share of the sample, this clone is medium-sized. The genes are TRBV7-2 and TRBJ2-1; D is perhaps TRBD1 (6 bases). The CDR3 contains 15 residues. Trimming took off 1 base at V and 3 bases at J, with 10 bases between the two ends. CDR1 is SGHTA and CDR2 is FQGNSA in the germline V gene. The CDR3 coding sequence is TGTGCCAGCAGCTTAGAAGACAGGAGCTACAATGAGCAGTTCTTC. Its translation is CASSLEDRSYNEQFF.

In this sample, this clone turned up a few times. The chain carries TRBV15 and TRBJ2-1, with D maybe TRBD1 (5 bases). Germline-derived CDR1 and CDR2 are LNHNV and YYDKDF (reference sequence). V lost 5 bases, J lost 7 bases, and 12 bases lay in between. The CDR3 length is 13 residues. CDR3 in DNA: TGTGCCACCAGCGAACCGACAGAGAATGAGCAGTTCTTC. Translating gives CATSEPTENEQFF.

This clone was observed a few times. The genes are TRBV11-3 and TRBJ2-5; weak D call: TRBD1 (6 bases). Trimming removed 5 bases at V and 4 bases at J, with 11 bases between. The CDR3 sequence is 13 residues long. Per germline, CDR1 SGHNT and CDR2 YENEEA. CDR3 DNA: TGTGCCAGCAGCCTTAGCAGGGGAGAGACCCAGTACTTC. Protein: CASSLSRGETQYF.

The chain carries TRBV5-1 and TRBJ2-5, with 8 bases aligning to TRBD1. The germline gives CDR1 SGHRS, CDR2 YFSETQ. With 5 bases clipped from V and 2 bases from J, the junction kept 8 bases outside the gene matches. This CDR3 is 15 amino acids long. For the CDR3, the DNA is TGCGCCAGCAGTACCGGGACAGGTCGTCAAGAGACCCAGTACTTC. It codes for CASSTGTGRQETQYF.

The rearrangement uses TRBV2 and TRBJ1-4; D not certain. The CDR3 loop spans 15 amino acids. Germline V gene sequence: CDR1 SNHLY, CDR2 FYNNEI. V lost 5 bases to trimming and J lost 3 bases, with 13 bases between them. The CDR3 nucleotides read TGTGCCAGCAGTCGATTTGCACAGCCTAATGAAAAACTGTTTTTT. Protein sequence: CASSRFAQPNEKLFF.

The chain combines TRBV6-6 with TRBJ1-2, with 8 bases fitting TRBD1. The CDR3 is 15 residues long. Looked up from germline, CDR1 is MNHNY and CDR2 is SVGAGI (reference sequence). The J segment lost 1 base and the V segment lost 5 bases, leaving 6 bases of the junction unmatched. CDR3 protein: CASSPGQGYNYGYTF. DNA for the CDR3: TGTGCCAGCAGTCCCGGACAGGGTTATAACTATGGCTACACCTTC.

This chain joins TRBV7-2 and TRBJ2-1; tentatively, D is TRBD2 (7 bases). Deletions cut 3 bases from V and 0 bases from J, with 12 bases between. Per germline, CDR1 SGHTA and CDR2 FQGNSA. The CDR3 is 16 amino acids. This CDR3 is CASSFRGGSSYNEQFF. The CDR3 DNA is TGTGCCAGCAGCTTTAGGGGGGGCAGCTCCTACAATGAGCAGTTCTTC.

This sequence joins TRBV7-2 and TRBJ2-7; possible D gene TRBD2, 6 bases. Trimming left V 1 base short and J 2 bases short, with 15 bases between. The CDR3 covers 16 residues. Germline assignment: CDR1 SGHTA and CDR2 FQGNSA. CDR3 DNA sequence: TGTGCCAGCAGCTTAGGGTACACAGCGGGTCCCTACGAGCAGTACTTC. It is translated as CASSLGYTAGPYEQYF.

This clone has a single count. The J gene is TRBJ2-1, the V gene TRBV25-1, with 8 bases lining up with TRBD2. The germline V gene has CDR1 MGHDK and CDR2 SYGVNS. The V and J ends lost 1 base and 9 bases, in that order; junction bases with no gene match: 8. This CDR3 contains 15 residues. In DNA, the CDR3 is TGTGCCAGCAGTGAATTAACGGGGGGGCTGGCTGAGCAGTTCTTC. This sequence encodes CASSELTGGLAEQFF.

V is TRBV6-6 and J is TRBJ1-2; a weak D match, TRBD1 (6 bases). Germline CDR1 is MNHNY and CDR2 is SVGAGI (reference sequence). V was clipped by 11 bases and J by 5 bases, with 18 bases between them. This CDR3 is 13 amino acids long. The CDR3 DNA reads TGTGCCGCACTTCGGGCAGGGGAATATGGCTACACCTTC. This codes for CAALRAGEYGYTF.

V gene TRBV7-2 combines with J gene TRBJ2-5, with a weak D call TRBD1 (6 bases). The V and J ends lost 1 base and 5 bases respectively, with 17 bases between them. The CDR3 spans 16 residues. Germline CDR1 SGHTA, CDR2 FQGNSA. The CDR3 bases are TGTGCCAGCAGCTTAGAGCCCAGGGGTTTAGGGGAGACCCAGTACTTC. This gives the protein CASSLEPRGLGETQYF.

This sequence joins TRBV7-2 and TRBJ2-3; 11 nucleotides line up with TRBD2. Germline V lookup: CDR1 SGHTA, CDR2 FQGNSA. The CDR3 is 16 amino acids. V dropped 5 bases and J dropped 1; count of bases not matched to a gene: 5. The CDR3 here is CASSRRLAGRTDTQYF. CDR3 in DNA: TGTGCCAGCAGCCGTAGACTAGCGGGACGCACAGATACGCAGTATTTT. Based on the CDR3 plus reference TRBV7-2 and TRBJ2-3, the full variable domain is GAGVSQSPSNKVTEKGKDVELRCDPISGHTALYWYRQSLGQGLEFLIYFQGNSAPDKSGLPSDRFSAERTGGSVSTLTIQRTQQEDSAVYLCASSRRLAGRTDTQYFGPGTRLTVL.

The chain employs TRBV7-8 and TRBJ2-3; a possible D gene is TRBD2 (6 bases). From germline, CDR1 is SGHVS and CDR2 FQNEAQ. The CDR3 consists of 15 residues. Trimming removed 4 bases at V and 1 base at J, with 12 bases between. CDR3 DNA sequence: TGTGCCAGCAGCTCAAGCGGGCCCGGCACAGATACGCAGTATTTT. It specifies CASSSSGPGTDTQYF.

This clone was seen more than once but under ten times. This sequence joins TRBV7-8 and TRBJ2-3; possible D gene TRBD1, 5 bases. In germline, CDR1 is SGHVS, CDR2 FQNEAQ. Trimming pared 5 bases from V and 4 bases from J, leaving 10 bases between. The CDR3 consists of 13 residues. CDR3 coding DNA: TGTGCCAGCAGCCCCAGGGTCGCAGATACGCAGTATTTT. Amino acid sequence: CASSPRVADTQYF. The whole variable domain, remainder taken from reference TRBV7-8 and TRBJ2-3, is GAGVSQSPRYKVAKRGQDVALRCDPISGHVSLFWYQQALGQGPEFLTYFQNEAQLDKSGLPSDRFFAERPEGSVSTLKIQRTQQEDSAVYLCASSPRVADTQYFGPGTRLTVL.

The chain employs TRBV7-8 and TRBJ2-7; D may be TRBD1 (5 bases). Germline V CDR1 and CDR2: SGHVS, FQNEAQ. The V and J ends lost 7 bases and 5 bases respectively, with 24 bases between them. There are 16 residues in the CDR3. CDR3 amino acids: CASIRRGRVDGDEQYF. As DNA, the CDR3 is TGTGCCAGCATCCGAAGGGGCAGGGTTGATGGGGACGAGCAGTACTTC.

The chain recombines TRBV2 with TRBJ1-6, with D perhaps TRBD1 (5 bases). The CDR3 is 15 amino acids. The germline V gene encodes CDR1 SNHLY and CDR2 FYNNEI. DNA of the CDR3: TGTGCTGCCCTAGCGGGGGGTTCCTATAATTCACCCCTCCACTTT. It translates to CAALAGGSYNSPLHF.

The chain carries TRBV5-1 and TRBJ2-1; D might be TRBD2 (5 bases). Germline V CDR1 and CDR2: SGHRS, YFSETQ. The V end lost 4 bases, the J end lost 9 bases, and 17 bases lay between the germline ends. This CDR3 has 14 residues. The CDR3 DNA sequence: TGCGCCAGCAGCCCGCAAGGGAGTAAGGGTGAGCAGTTCTTC. Protein: CASSPQGSKGEQFF.

The chain has TRBV7-8 and TRBJ1-4, with 8 bases that match TRBD1. Losses at the gene ends were 5 bases for V and 6 bases for J; bases not matched to a gene: 8. The CDR3 totals 15 residues. CDR1 and CDR2 from the germline V gene are SGHVS and FQNEAQ. The CDR3 loop reads CASSPLQGVDEKLFF. The CDR3 DNA is TGTGCCAGCAGCCCATTACAGGGGGTTGATGAAAAACTGTTTTTT. Combining the CDR3 with reference TRBV7-8 and TRBJ1-4 gives the whole variable domain GAGVSQSPRYKVAKRGQDVALRCDPISGHVSLFWYQQALGQGPEFLTYFQNEAQLDKSGLPSDRFFAERPEGSVSTLKIQRTQQEDSAVYLCASSPLQGVDEKLFFGSGTQLSVL.

The J gene is TRBJ2-3, the V gene TRBV6-1, with a tentative D call TRBD1 (5 bases). Per the germline V gene, CDR1 is MNHNS and CDR2 is SASEGT. Trimming shortened V by 4 bases and J by 4 bases, and 12 bases separated the two germline ends. This CDR3 has 14 amino acids. CDR3 region: CASSGVRVADTQYF. CDR3 nucleotide sequence: TGTGCCAGCAGTGGCGTCAGGGTCGCAGATACGCAGTATTTT.